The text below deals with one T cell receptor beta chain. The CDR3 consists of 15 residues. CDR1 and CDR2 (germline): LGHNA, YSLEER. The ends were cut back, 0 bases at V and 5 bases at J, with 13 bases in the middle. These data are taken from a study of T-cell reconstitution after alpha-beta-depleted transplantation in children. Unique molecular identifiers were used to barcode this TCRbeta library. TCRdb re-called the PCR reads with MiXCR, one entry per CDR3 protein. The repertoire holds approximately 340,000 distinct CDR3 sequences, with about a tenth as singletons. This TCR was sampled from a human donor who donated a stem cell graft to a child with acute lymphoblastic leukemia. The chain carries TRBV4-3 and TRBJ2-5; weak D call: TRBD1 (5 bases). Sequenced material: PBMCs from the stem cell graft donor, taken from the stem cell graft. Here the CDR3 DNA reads TGCGCCAGCAGCCAAGATCCGGCTAGGGGCGAGACCCAGTACTTC. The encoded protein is CASSQDPARGETQYF.